The source of this T cell receptor beta chain is a study of post-analysis software for immune sequencing data. Overall study: Relapsing-remitting, secondary progressive and progressive-relapsing multiple sclerosis were all included among the disease courses.

Included in the TCR beta cDNA libraries were unique molecular identifiers. Input of roughly 1 to 11 million T cells yielded a few hundred thousand cDNA molecules. TCRdb reprocessed the PCR reads via MiXCR and lists one record per CDR3 protein. Among a few hundred thousand distinct CDR3 sequences, approximately 34% were seen once, and the ten largest hold about 5.6%. General study findings and limits: Roughly 5 TRBV segments occurring more often in patients than controls included TRBV5-6, TRBV5-1 and TRBV20-1. Pronounced co-clustering by F measure was evident among identically batched samples. The study found significantly lower normalized Chao1 diversity in multiple sclerosis patients than in controls.

Looked up from germline, CDR1 is SGHRS and CDR2 is YFSETQ. CDR3 length: 12 amino acids. Trimming removed 5 bases at V and 2 bases at J, with 6 bases between. As regards this clonotype: Its antigen remains unidentified.

The receptor was isolated from a girl under 18 with multiple sclerosis. The rearrangement uses TRBV5-1 and TRBJ2-3; D is uncertain. Input material: blood. CDR3 in DNA: TGCGCCAGCAGGGTTGACACAGATACGCAGTATTTT. Translation: CASRVDTDTQYF.